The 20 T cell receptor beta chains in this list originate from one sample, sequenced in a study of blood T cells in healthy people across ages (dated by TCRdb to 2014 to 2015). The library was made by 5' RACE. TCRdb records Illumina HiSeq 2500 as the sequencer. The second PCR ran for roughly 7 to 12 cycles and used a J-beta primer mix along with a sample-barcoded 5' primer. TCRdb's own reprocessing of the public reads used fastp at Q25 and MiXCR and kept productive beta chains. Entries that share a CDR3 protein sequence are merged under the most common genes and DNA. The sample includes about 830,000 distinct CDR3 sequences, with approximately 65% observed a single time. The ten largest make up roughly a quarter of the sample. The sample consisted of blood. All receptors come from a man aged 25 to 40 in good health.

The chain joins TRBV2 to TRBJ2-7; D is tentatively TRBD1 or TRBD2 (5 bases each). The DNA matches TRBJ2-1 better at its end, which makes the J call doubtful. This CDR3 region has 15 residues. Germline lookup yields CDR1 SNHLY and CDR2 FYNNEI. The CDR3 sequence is CASSGTDSPSYEQFF. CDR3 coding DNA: TGTGCCAGCAGCGGGACCGACAGTCCCTCCTACGAGCAGTTCTTC.

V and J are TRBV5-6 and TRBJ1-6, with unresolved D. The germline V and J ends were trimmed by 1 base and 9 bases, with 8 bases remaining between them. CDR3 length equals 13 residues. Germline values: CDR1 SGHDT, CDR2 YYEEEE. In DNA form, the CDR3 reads TGTGCCAGCAGCTTGAGGACTGGTTCACCCCTCCACTTT. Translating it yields CASSLRTGSPLHF.

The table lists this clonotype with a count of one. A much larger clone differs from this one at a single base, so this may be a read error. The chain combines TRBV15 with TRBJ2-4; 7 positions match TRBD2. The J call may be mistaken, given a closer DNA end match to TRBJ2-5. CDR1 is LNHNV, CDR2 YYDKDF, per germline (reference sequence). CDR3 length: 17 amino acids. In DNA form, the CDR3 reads TGTGCCACCAGCAGAGATCTAGCGGACGGGAGTGCGGAGACCCAGTACTTC. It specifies CATSRDLADGSAETQYF.

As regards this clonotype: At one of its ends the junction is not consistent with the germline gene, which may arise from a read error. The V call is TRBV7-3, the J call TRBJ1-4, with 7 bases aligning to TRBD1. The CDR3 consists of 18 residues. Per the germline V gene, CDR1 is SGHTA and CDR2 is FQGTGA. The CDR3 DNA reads TGTGCCAGCACCTTACACTGGGACAGACCTGCAACTAATGAAAAACTGTTTTTT. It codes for CASTLHWDRPATNEKLFF.

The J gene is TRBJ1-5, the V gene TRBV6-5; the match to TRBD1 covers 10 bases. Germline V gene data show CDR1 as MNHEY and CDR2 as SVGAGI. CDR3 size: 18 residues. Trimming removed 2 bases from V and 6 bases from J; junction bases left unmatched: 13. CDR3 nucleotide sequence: TGTGCCAGCAGTTACCATGGGACAGGGGAAGGAAGTGGTCAGCCCCAGCATTTT. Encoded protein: CASSYHGTGEGSGQPQHF.

This CDR3 reads CSVERERNTEAFF. DNA for the CDR3: TGCAGCGTTGAAAGGGAGAGGAACACTGAAGCTTTCTTT. This sequence joins TRBV29-1 and TRBJ1-1, with no clear D. The CDR3 contains 13 residues. Between the trimmed V and J ends, which lost 2 bases and 1 base, there was a span of 8 bases. CDR1 is SQVTM, CDR2 ANQGSEA, per germline.

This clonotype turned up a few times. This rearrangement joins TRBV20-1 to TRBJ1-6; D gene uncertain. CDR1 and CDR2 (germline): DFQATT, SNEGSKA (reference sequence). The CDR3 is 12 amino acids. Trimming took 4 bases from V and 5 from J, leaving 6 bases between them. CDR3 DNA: TGCAGTGCTATTGGGGATAATTCACCCCTCCACTTT. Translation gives CSAIGDNSPLHF.

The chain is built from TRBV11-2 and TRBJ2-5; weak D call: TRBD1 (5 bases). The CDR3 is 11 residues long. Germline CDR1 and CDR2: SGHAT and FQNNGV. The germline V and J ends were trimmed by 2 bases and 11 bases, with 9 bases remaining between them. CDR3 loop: CASSLTGRQYF. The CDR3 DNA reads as TGTGCCAGCAGCTTAACAGGCCGGCAGTACTTC.

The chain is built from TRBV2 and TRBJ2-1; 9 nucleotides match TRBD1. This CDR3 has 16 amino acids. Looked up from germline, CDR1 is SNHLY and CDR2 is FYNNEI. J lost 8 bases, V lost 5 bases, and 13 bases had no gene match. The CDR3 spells CASSPPIQGAGDEQFF. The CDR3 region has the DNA TGTGCCAGCAGTCCCCCCATACAGGGGGCTGGGGATGAGCAGTTCTTC.

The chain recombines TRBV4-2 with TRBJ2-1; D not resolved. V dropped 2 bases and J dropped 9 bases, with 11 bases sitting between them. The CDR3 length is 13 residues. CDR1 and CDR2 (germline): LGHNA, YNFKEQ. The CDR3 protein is CASSQTQNGEQFF. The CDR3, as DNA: TGTGCCAGCAGCCAAACTCAGAACGGTGAGCAGTTCTTC.

CDR3 sequence (DNA): TGTGCCAGCAGCTTGGTACTGCTCCTCACAGATACGCAGTATTTT. Translating gives CASSLVLLLTDTQYF. This chain joins TRBV5-8 and TRBJ2-3; D not resolved. V lost 0 bases and J lost 2, with 10 bases in between. Germline CDR1 is SGHTS and CDR2 is YDEGEE. The CDR3 has 15 amino acids.

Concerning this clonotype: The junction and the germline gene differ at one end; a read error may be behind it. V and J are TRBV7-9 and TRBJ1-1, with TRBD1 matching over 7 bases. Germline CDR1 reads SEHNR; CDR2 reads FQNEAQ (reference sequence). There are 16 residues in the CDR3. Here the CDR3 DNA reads TGTGCCAGCAGCTTAGAAAGGGGCAGGGGGAACCCTGAAGCTTTCTTT. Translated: CASSLERGRGNPEAFF.

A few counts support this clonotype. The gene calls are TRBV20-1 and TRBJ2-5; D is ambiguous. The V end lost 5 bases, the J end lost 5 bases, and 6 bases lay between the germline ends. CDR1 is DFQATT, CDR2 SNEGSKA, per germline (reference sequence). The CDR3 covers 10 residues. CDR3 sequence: CSALRETQYF. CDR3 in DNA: TGCAGTGCTCTCAGGGAGACCCAGTACTTC.

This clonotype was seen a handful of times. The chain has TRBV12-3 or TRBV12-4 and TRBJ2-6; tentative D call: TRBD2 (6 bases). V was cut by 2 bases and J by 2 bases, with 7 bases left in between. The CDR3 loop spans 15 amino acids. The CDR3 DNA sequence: TGTGCCAGCAGTTTATCGGGGGCTGGGGCCAACGTCCTGACTTTC. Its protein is CASSLSGAGANVLTF.

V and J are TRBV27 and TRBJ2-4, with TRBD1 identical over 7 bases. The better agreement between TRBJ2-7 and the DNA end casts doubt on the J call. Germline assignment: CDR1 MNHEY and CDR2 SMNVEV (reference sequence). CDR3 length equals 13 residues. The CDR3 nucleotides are TGTGCCAGCAGCCGGGACAGCGCCTGCGAGCAGTACTTC. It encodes CASSRDSACEQYF.

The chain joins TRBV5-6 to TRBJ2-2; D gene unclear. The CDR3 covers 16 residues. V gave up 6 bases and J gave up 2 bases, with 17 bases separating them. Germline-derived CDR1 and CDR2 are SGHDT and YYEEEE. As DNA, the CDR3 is TGTGCCAGCACTCCACTCCAGCCAGAAAACACCGGGGAGCTGTTTTTT. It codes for CASTPLQPENTGELFF.

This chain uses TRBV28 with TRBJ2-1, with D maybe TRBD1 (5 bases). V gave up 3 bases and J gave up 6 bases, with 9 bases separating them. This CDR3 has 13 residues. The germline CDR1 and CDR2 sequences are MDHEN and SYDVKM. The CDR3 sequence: CASSLPQGNEQFF. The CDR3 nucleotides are TGTGCCAGCAGTTTGCCGCAGGGCAATGAGCAGTTCTTC.

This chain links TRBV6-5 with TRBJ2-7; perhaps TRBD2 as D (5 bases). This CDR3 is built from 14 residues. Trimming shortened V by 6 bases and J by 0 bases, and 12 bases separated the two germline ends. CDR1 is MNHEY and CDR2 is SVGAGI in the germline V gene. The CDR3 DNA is TGTGCCAGCAGACCGGACGGGAACTCCTACGAGCAGTACTTC. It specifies CASRPDGNSYEQYF.

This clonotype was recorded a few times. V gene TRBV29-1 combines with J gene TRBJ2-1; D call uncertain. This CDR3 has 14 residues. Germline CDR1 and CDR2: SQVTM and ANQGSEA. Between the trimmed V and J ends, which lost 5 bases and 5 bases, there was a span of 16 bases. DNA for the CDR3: TGCAGCGTTCAACTAAGAAACCGGGACAATGAGCAGTTCTTC. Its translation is CSVQLRNRDNEQFF.

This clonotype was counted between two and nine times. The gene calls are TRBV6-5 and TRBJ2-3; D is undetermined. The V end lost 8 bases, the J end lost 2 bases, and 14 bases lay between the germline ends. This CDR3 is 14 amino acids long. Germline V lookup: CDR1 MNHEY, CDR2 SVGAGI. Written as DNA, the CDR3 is TGTGCCAGCTCTAAGGGCAAGCTCACAGATACGCAGTATTTT. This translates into CASSKGKLTDTQYF.